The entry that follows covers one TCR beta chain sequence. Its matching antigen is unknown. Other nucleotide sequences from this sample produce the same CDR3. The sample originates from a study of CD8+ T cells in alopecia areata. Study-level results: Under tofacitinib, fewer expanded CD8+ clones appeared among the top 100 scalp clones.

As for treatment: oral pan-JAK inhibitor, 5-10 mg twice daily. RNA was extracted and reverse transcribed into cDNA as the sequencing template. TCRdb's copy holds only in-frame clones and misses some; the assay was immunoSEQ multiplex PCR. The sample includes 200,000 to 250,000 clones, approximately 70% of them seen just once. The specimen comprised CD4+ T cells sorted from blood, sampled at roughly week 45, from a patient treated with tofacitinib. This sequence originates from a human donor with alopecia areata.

The CDR3 bases are TGTGCCATCAGTACCACAGATACGCAGTATTTT. Residues: CAISTTDTQYF. This chain joins TRBV10-3 and TRBJ2-3; D is unresolved. Trimming removed 5 bases from V and 2 bases from J, with 2 bases in between. Germline CDR1 reads ENHRY; CDR2 reads SYGVKD. This CDR3 has 11 amino acids.